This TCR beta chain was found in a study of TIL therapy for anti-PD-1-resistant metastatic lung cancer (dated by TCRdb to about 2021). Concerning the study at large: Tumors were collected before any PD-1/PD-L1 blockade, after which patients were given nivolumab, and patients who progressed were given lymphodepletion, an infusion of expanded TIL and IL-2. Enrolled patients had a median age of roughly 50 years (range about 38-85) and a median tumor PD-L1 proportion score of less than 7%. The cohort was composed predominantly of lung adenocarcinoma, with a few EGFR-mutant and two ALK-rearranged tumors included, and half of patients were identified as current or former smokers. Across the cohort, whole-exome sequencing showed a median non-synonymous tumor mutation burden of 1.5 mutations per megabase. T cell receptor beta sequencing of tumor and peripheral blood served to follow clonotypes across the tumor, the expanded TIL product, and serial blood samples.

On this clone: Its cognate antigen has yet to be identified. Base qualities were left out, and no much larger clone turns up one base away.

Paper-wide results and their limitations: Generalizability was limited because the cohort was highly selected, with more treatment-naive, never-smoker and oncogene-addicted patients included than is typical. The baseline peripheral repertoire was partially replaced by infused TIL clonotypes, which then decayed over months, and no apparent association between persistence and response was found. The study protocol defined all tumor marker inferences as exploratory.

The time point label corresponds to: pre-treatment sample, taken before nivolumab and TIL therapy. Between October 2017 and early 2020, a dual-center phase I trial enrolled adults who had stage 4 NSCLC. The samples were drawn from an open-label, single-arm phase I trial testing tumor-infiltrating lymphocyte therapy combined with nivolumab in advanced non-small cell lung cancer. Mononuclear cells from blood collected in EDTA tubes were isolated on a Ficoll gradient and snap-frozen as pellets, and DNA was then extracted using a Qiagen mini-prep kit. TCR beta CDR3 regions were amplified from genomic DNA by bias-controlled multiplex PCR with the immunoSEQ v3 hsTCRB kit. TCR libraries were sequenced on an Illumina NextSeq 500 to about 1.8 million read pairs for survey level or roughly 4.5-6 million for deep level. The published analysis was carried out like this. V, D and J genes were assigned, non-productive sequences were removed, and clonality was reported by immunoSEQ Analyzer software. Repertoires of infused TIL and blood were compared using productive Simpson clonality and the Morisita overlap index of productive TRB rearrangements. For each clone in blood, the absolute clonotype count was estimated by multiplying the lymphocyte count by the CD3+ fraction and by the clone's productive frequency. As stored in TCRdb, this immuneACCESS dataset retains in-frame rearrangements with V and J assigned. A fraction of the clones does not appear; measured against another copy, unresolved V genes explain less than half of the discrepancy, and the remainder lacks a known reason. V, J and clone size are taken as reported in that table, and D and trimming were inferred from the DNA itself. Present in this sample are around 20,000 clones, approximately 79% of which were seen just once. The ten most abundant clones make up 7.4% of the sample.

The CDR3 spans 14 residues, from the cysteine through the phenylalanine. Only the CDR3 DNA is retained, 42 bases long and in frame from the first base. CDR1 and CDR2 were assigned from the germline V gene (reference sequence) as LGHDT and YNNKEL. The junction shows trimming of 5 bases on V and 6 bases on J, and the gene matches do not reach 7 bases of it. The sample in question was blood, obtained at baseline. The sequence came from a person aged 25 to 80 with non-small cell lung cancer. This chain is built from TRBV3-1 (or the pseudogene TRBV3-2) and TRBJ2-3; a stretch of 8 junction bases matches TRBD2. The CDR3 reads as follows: CASSGRGGKDTQYF. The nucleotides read TGTGCCAGCAGCGGACGGGGGGGCAAGGATACGCAGTATTTT.